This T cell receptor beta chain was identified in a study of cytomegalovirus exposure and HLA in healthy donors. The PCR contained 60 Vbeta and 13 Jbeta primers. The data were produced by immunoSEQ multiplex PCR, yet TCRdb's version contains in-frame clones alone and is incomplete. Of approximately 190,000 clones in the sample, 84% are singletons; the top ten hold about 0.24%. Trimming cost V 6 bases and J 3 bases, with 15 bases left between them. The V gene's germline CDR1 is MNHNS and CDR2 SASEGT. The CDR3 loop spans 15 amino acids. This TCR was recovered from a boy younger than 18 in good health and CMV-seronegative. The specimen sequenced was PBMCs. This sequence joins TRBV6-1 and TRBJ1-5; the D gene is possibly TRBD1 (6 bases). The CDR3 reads CASSLEGGINQPQHF. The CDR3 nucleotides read TGTGCCAGCAGCCTTGAGGGGGGGATCAATCAGCCCCAGCATTTT.